The 17 T cell receptor beta chains below all came from one sample that was sequenced in a study of blood T cell repertoires in COVID-19. Sequenced by immunoSEQ multiplex PCR; TCRdb stores in-frame clones only, minus some. The profile shows some 250,000 clones, approximately 83% of them singletons. The sample taken for sequencing was peripheral blood. The receptors originated from a middle-aged man with acute or convalescent COVID-19.

The CDR3 loop reads CASSYSRGSETQYF. CDR3 nucleotides: TGTGCCAGCAGTTACTCACGGGGGAGTGAGACCCAGTACTTC. The chain is built from TRBV6-5 and TRBJ2-5; tentative D call: TRBD2 (6 bases). The CDR3 is 14 amino acids. The germline V gene has CDR1 MNHEY and CDR2 SVGAGI. V lost 0 bases and J lost 5, with 10 bases in between.

CDR3 region: CASSRGSGYEQYF. CDR3 bases: TGTGCCAGTAGTCGGGGGAGTGGGTACGAGCAGTACTTC. V and J are TRBV19 and TRBJ2-7; TRBD2 is a possible D gene (6 bases). The length of the CDR3 is 13 residues. V lost 5 bases and J lost 4, with 12 bases in between. From germline, CDR1 is LNHDA and CDR2 SQIVND (reference sequence).

J is TRBJ2-2 and V is TRBV3-1 (or the pseudogene TRBV3-2), with D possibly matching TRBD1 (6 bases). The germline gives CDR1 LGHDT, CDR2 YNNKEL (reference sequence). The CDR3 is made up of 15 amino acids. Deletions cut 4 bases from V and 0 bases from J, with 9 bases between. The CDR3 nucleotides read TGTGCCAGCAGCCGCCAGGGGTCGAACACCGGGGAGCTGTTTTTT. Translated: CASSRQGSNTGELFF.

The V and J genes are TRBV19 and TRBJ1-2; possibly TRBD1 for D (6 bases). The CDR3 contains 14 residues. Germline CDR1 reads LNHDA; CDR2 reads SQIVND (reference sequence). V was shortened by 6 bases and J by 4 bases, with 15 bases between the two germline ends. The CDR3 reads CASSEQGPGYGYTF. The CDR3 DNA is TGTGCCAGTAGCGAACAGGGCCCCGGCTATGGCTACACCTTC.

The rearrangement uses TRBV7-6 and TRBJ2-7; 10 bases line up with TRBD2. With 0 bases clipped from V and 3 bases from J, the junction kept 8 bases outside the gene matches. CDR3 size: 17 residues. The germline V gene encodes CDR1 SGHVS and CDR2 FNYEAQ. The CDR3 region is CASSLAVSGRFSYEQYF. The CDR3 DNA is TGTGCCAGCAGCTTAGCAGTTAGCGGGAGGTTTAGCTACGAGCAGTACTTC.

V usage is TRBV7-2 and J usage is TRBJ2-5, with 7 bases identical to TRBD2. The CDR3 extends over 13 amino acids. Trimming at V came to 3 bases and at J to 6 bases, leaving 4 bases not matched to a gene. Germline CDR1 reads SGHTA; CDR2 reads FQGNSA. CDR3 coding DNA: TGTGCCAGCAGCTTGGGGAGGGAAAAGACCCAGTACTTC. Translating gives CASSLGREKTQYF. Variable domain in full (rest from reference TRBV7-2 and TRBJ2-5): GAGVSQSPSNKVTEKGKDVELRCDPISGHTALYWYRQSLGQGLEFLIYFQGNSAPDKSGLPSDRFSAERTGGSVSTLTIQRTQQEDSAVYLCASSLGREKTQYFGPGTRLLVL.

The chain carries TRBV3-1 (or the pseudogene TRBV3-2) and TRBJ2-2, with 8 bases that match TRBD2. Per germline, CDR1 LGHDT and CDR2 YNNKEL (reference sequence). The CDR3 extends over 15 amino acids. V was clipped by 9 bases and J by 2 bases; unmatched bases: 8. CDR3: CASRLLAANTGELFF. CDR3 coding DNA: TGTGCCAGTAGACTACTAGCGGCAAACACCGGGGAGCTGTTTTTT.

To note about this clone: Germline is not matched at one junction end, which may reflect a read error. This chain uses TRBV5-4 with TRBJ1-3; TRBD1 matches 7 bases. Per germline, CDR1 SGHNT and CDR2 YYREEE (reference sequence). The CDR3 runs 13 residues. The DNA for the CDR3 is TGTGCCAGCAGCTTCCGACAGGGAAGCACCATATATTTT. It translates to CASSFRQGSTIYF.

This chain connects TRBV20-1 to TRBJ2-3, with 9 bases that match TRBD2. The CDR3 runs 16 residues. The V segment lost 3 bases and the J segment 0 bases; nucleotides outside the gene matches: 7. Looked up from germline, CDR1 is DFQATT and CDR2 is SNEGSKA (reference sequence). The CDR3 DNA sequence: TGCAGTGCTAGTGGGGCGCTAGCGGGAAGCACAGATACGCAGTATTTT. Its protein product is CSASGALAGSTDTQYF.

The J gene is TRBJ2-1, the V gene TRBV4-1, with a possible D match to TRBD1 (6 bases). Looked up from germline, CDR1 is MGHRA and CDR2 is YSYEKL. CDR3 size: 16 residues. Trimming removed 1 base from V and 2 bases from J, with 12 bases in between. The CDR3 nucleotides read TGCGCCAGCAGCCAAGGCGGCAGGGGCCCCTACAATGAGCAGTTCTTC. Translation: CASSQGGRGPYNEQFF.

The CDR3 DNA reads TGTGCCAGCATACAAGGACAGGACAAACAGCCCCAGCATTTT. Its protein product is CASIQGQDKQPQHF. The rearrangement uses TRBV6-5 and TRBJ1-5, with TRBD1 identical over 7 bases. Looked up from germline, CDR1 is MNHEY and CDR2 is SVGAGI. The CDR3 length is 14 residues. V dropped 7 bases and J dropped 7; count of bases not matched to a gene: 10.

This chain joins TRBV28 and TRBJ2-7; 9 nucleotides match TRBD1. Germline V gene sequence: CDR1 MDHEN, CDR2 SYDVKM. V trimming: 4 bases; J trimming: 0 bases; junction bases outside the gene matches: 7. The length of the CDR3 is 16 residues. The CDR3 spells CASSSGGQGYSYEQYF. DNA for the CDR3: TGTGCCAGCAGTTCGGGGGGACAGGGATACTCCTACGAGCAGTACTTC.

The V call is TRBV5-1, the J call TRBJ2-3, with D maybe TRBD2 (6 bases). Germline CDR1 and CDR2: SGHRS and YFSETQ. Trimming removed 0 bases at V and 1 base at J, with 12 bases between. There are 16 residues in the CDR3. CDR3: CASSLALAPGTDTQYF. The DNA for the CDR3 is TGCGCCAGCAGCTTGGCTCTAGCGCCGGGCACAGATACGCAGTATTTT.

This clone occurred once. V usage is TRBV3-1 (or the pseudogene TRBV3-2) and J usage is TRBJ1-5; 10 bases map to TRBD1. V lost 4 bases, J lost 5 bases, and 2 bases stayed unmatched. The germline CDR1 and CDR2 sequences are LGHDT and YNNKEL (reference sequence). The CDR3 has 14 residues. CDR3 sequence: CASSPGQGHQPQHF. The CDR3, as DNA: TGTGCCAGCAGCCCGGGACAGGGGCATCAGCCCCAGCATTTT.

The gene calls are TRBV19 and TRBJ2-7; perhaps TRBD2 as D (6 bases). CDR1 and CDR2 (germline): LNHDA, SQIVND (reference sequence). This CDR3 has 14 residues. The V end lost 2 bases, the J end lost 2 bases, and 10 bases lay between the germline ends. CDR3 sequence: CASSISRDPYEQYF. CDR3 DNA: TGTGCCAGTAGTATATCGCGGGATCCCTACGAGCAGTACTTC.

Only one count was recorded for this clone. V is TRBV6-5 and J is TRBJ2-7, with 11 bases matching TRBD1. Germline values: CDR1 MNHEY, CDR2 SVGAGI. V was clipped by 4 bases and J by 6 bases; unmatched bases: 5. The CDR3 runs 14 residues. Here the CDR3 DNA reads TGTGCCAGCAGTTTCCGGACAGGGGGCGGCGAGCAGTACTTC. It specifies CASSFRTGGGEQYF.

J is TRBJ1-2 and V is TRBV19; 9 nucleotides align to TRBD1. CDR1 and CDR2 (germline): LNHDA, SQIVND (reference sequence). J lost 8 bases, V lost 7 bases, and 14 bases had no gene match. The CDR3 totals 15 residues. DNA of the CDR3: TGTGCCAGTACGAACCCCGGGACAGGGAGAGCCGGCTACACCTTC. Its translation: CASTNPGTGRAGYTF.